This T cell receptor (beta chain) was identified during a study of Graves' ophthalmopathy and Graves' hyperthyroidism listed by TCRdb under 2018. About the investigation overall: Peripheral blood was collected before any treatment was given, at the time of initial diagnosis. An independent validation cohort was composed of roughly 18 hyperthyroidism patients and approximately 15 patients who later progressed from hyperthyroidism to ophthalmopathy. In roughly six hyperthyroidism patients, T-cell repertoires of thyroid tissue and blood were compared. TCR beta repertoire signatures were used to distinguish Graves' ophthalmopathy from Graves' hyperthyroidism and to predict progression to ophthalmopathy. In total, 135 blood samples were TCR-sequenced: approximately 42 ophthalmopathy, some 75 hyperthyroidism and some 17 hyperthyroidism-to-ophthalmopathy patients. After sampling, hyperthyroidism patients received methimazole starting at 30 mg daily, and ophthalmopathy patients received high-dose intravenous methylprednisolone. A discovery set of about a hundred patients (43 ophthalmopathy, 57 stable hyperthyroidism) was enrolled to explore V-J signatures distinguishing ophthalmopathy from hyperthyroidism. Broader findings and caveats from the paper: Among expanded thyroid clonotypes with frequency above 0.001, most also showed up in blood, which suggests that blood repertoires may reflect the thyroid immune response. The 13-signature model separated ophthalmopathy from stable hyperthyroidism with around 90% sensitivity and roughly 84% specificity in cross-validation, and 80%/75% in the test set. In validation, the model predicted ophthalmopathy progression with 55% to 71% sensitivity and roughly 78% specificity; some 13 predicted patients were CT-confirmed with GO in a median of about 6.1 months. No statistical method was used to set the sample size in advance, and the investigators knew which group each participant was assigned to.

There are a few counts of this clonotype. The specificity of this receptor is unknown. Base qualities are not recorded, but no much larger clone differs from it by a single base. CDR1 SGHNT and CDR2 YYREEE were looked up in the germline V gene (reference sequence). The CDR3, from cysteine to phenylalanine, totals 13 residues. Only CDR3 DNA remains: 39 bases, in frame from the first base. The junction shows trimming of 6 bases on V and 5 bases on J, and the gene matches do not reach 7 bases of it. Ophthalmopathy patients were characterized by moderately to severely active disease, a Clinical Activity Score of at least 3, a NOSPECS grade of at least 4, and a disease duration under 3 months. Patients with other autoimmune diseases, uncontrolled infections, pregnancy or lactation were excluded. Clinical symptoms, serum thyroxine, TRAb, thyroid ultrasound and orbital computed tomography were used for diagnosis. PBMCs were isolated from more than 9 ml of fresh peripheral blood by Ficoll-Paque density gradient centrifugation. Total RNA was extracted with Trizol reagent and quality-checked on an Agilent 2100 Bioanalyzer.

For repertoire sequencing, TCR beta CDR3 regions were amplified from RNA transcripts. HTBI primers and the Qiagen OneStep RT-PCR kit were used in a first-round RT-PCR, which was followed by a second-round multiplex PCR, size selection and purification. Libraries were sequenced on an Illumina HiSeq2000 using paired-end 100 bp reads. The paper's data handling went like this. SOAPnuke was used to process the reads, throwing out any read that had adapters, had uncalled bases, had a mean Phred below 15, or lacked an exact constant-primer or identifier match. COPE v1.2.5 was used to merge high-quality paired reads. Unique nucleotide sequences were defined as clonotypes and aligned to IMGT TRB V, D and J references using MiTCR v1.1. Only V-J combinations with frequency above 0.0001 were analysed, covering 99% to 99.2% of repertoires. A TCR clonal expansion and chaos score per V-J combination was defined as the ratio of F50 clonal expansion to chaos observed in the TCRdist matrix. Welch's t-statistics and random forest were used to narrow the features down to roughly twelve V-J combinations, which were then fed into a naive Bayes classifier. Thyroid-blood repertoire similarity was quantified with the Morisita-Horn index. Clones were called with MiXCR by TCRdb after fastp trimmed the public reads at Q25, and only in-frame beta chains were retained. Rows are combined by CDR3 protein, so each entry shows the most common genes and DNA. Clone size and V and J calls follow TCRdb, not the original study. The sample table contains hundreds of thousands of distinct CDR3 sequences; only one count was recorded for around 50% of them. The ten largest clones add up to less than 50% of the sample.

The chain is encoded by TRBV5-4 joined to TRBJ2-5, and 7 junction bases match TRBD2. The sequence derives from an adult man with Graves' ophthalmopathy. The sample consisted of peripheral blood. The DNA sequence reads TGTGCCAGCACGGGCGGGGGTAGGGAGACCCAGTACTTC. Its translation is CASTGGGRETQYF. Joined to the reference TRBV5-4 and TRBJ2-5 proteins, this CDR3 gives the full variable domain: ETGVTQSPTHLIKTRGQQVTLRCSSQSGHNTVSWYQQALGQGPQFIFQYYREEENGRGNFPPRFSGLQFPNYSSELNVNALELDDSALYLCASTGGGRETQYFGPGTRLLVL.